This T cell receptor (beta chain) comes out of a study of OX40 agonist ivuxolimab in advanced cancers. Overall study findings and caveats: At doses 0.1 to 3.0 mg/kg, CD4+ and CD8+ clones expanded. Partial responders at 0.1-3.0 mg/kg had among the lowest clonal expansion.

Method: immunoSEQ multiplex PCR; TCRdb's copy keeps in-frame clones and lacks some. This sample has about 85,000 clones; roughly four fifths occur once, and the top ten carry 6.6%. In the case of this clone: What it binds is unknown.

The CDR3 is 15 amino acids. Trimming took 6 bases from V and 4 from J, leaving 18 bases between them. CDR1 and CDR2 (germline): LNHDA, SQIVND (reference sequence). The source of this sequence is an adult with an advanced solid tumor such as melanoma, head and neck, liver or kidney cancer. The sequencing used CD4+ or CD8+ T cells sorted from blood, collected in a trial of the OX40 agonist ivuxolimab. The rearrangement uses TRBV19 and TRBJ1-1, with a weak D call TRBD1 (5 bases). The CDR3 reads CASRLGGERRTEAFF. The CDR3 DNA follows: TGTGCCAGTAGGCTCGGGGGGGAAAGGCGCACTGAAGCTTTCTTT.